What follows is one T cell receptor beta chain and its context. The germline V gene has CDR1 SGHRS and CDR2 YFSETQ. CDR3 length: 18 residues. J lost 5 bases, V lost 4 bases, and 11 bases had no gene match. The entry originates in a study of graft-versus-host responses after intestinal transplantation. Produced via immunoSEQ multiplex PCR; TCRdb's table is partial and in-frame only. The data show tens of thousands of clones, with roughly four fifths seen just once and 3.5% held by the top ten. The chain employs TRBV5-1 and TRBJ2-2; 13 bases map to TRBD2. This sequence was found in a human patient who received an intestinal transplant, so some T cells may come from the graft donor. Sample: PBMCs, taken 1070 days after transplant. The CDR3 protein is CASSLLPTSGGYTGELFF. The CDR3 nucleotides are TGCGCCAGCAGCCTCCTACCGACTAGCGGGGGGTATACCGGGGAGCTGTTTTTT.